This T cell receptor (beta chain) was documented in a study of T cells in Graves' hyperthyroidism and ophthalmopathy. Amplified TCR beta CDR3 regions came from RNA transcripts. With the HTBI primer set, the TCR CDR3 went through a first round of RT-PCR. Each CDR3 protein gets one entry after TCRdb re-called the multiplex PCR reads with MiXCR. The repertoire holds roughly 380,000 distinct CDR3 sequences, with about 14% as singletons. Blood from later-ophthalmopathy patients was taken at first hyperthyroidism diagnosis. This clonotype was seen repeatedly, ten times or more. The CDR3 loop spans 17 amino acids. Trimming cost V 4 bases and J 1 base; bases outside gene matches: 12. Per germline, CDR1 MDHEN and CDR2 SYDVKM.

This receptor was obtained from a man younger than 45 with Graves' hyperthyroidism that later progressed to Graves' ophthalmopathy. The sequenced material came from blood. The chain is built from TRBV28 and TRBJ2-7, with 8 bases identical to TRBD1. Here the CDR3 DNA reads TGTGCCAGCAGTTCGGCCCCAGGGGGCGCCGGTTCCTACGAGCAGTACTTC. Protein sequence: CASSSAPGGAGSYEQYF. Full variable domain (rest looked up from reference TRBV28 and TRBJ2-7): DVKVTQSSRYLVKRTGEKVFLECVQDMDHENMFWYRQDPGLGLRLIYFSYDVKMKEKGDIPEGYSVSREKKERFSLILESASTNQTSMYLCASSSAPGGAGSYEQYFGPGTRLTVT.